The 5 T cell receptor beta chains reported below all come from one sample, sequenced in a study of monozygotic twins with inflammatory bowel disease. Reprocessing the 5' RACE reads, TCRdb reports a single entry for every CDR3 protein and omits DNA. The sample table includes approximately 380,000 distinct CDR3 sequences. Input material: blood. These receptors all come from a human donor with ulcerative colitis or Crohn's disease, or a healthy co-twin of an affected twin (not recorded which).

This chain connects TRBV20-1 to TRBJ2-5; there is no DNA to check the TCRdb D call of TRBD2. The CDR3 length is 15 residues. Per the germline V gene, CDR1 is DFQATT and CDR2 is SNEGSKA (reference sequence). CDR3 sequence reads: CSARVRTSGEETQYF.

This chain joins TRBV5-1 and TRBJ2-5; TCRdb proposes TRBD1, but this gene call is untestable without DNA. CDR3 length equals 15 residues. CDR1 and CDR2 (germline): SGHRS, YFSETQ. The CDR3: CASSGQGMNEETQYF.

The chain has TRBV7-2 and TRBJ2-2; TCRdb designates TRBD2, a call that cannot be tested without DNA. The CDR3 sequence is 16 residues long. Germline V lookup: CDR1 SGHTA, CDR2 FQGNSA. CDR3 loop: CASSVGLAGGTGELFF.

This chain links TRBV20-1 with TRBJ1-5; TCRdb's D gene call, TRBD1, goes unchecked for lack of DNA. CDR3 size: 16 residues. Germline CDR1 reads DFQATT; CDR2 reads SNEGSKA (reference sequence). CDR3 residues: CSARVQGAGSNQPQHF.

This rearrangement joins TRBV2 to TRBJ2-7. This CDR3 contains 14 residues. The germline CDR1 and CDR2 sequences are SNHLY and FYNNEI. CDR3 protein: CASSVVVLSYEQYF.